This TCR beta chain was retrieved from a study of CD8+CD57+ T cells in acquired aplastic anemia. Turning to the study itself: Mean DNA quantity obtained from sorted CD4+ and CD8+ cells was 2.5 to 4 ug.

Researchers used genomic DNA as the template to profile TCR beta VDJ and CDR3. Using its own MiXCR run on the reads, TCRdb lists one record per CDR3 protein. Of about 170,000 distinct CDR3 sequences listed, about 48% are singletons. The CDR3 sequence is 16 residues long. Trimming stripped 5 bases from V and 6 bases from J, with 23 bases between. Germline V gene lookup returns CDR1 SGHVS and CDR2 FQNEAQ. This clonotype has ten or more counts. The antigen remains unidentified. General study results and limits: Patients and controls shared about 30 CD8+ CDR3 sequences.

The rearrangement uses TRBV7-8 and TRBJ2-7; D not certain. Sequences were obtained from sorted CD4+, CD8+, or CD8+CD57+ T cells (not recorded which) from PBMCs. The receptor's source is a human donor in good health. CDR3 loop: CASSLPDLTRMGEQYF. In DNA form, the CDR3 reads TGTGCCAGCAGCCTCCCCGACCTGACGAGAATGGGCGAGCAGTACTTC.